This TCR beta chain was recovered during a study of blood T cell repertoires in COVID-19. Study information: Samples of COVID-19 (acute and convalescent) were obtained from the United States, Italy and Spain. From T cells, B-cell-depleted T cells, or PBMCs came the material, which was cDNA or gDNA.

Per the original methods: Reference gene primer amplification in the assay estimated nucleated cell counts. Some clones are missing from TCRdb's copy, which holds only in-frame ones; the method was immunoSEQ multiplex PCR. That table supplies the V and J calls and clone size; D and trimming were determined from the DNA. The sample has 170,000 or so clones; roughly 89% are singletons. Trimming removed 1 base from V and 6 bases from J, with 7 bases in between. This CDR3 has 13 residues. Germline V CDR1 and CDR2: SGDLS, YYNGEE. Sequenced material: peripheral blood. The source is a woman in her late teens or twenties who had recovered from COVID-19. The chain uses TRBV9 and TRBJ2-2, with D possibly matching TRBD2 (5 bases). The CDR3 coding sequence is TGTGCCAGCAGCGTATATAGCGCCGGGGAGCTGTTTTTT. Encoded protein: CASSVYSAGELFF.